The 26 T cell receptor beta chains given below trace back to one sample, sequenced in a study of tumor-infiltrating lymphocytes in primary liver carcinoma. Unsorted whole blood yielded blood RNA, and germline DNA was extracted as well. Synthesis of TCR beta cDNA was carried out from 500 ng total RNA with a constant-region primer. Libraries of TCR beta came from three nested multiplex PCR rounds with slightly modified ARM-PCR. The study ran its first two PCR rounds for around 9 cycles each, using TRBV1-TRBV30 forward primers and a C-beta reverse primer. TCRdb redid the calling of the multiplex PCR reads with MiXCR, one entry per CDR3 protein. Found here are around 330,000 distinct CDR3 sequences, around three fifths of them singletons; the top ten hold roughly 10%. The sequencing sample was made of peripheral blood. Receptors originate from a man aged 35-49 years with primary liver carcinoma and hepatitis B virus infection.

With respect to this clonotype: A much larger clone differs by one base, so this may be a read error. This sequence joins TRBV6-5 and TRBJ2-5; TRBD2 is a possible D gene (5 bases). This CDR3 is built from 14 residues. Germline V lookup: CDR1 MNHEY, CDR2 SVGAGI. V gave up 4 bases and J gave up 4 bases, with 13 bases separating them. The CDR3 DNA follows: TGTGCCAGCAGTTCAGCGGAGTGTAGAGAGACCCAGTACTTC. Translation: CASSSAECRETQYF.

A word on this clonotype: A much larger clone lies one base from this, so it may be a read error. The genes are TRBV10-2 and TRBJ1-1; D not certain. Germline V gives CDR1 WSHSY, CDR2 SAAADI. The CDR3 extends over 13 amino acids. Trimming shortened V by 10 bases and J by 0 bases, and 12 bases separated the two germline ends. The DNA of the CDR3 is TGCGCCATCACTGAACAGATGAACACTGAAGCTTTCTTT. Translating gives CAITEQMNTEAFF.

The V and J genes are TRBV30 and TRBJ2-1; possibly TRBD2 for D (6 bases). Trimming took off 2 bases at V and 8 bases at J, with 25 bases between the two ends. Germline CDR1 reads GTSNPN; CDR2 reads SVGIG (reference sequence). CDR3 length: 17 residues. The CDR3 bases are TGTGCCTGGAGTCCAGGGCTAGCGACAATTGGGGACGATGAGCAGTTCTTC. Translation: CAWSPGLATIGDDEQFF.

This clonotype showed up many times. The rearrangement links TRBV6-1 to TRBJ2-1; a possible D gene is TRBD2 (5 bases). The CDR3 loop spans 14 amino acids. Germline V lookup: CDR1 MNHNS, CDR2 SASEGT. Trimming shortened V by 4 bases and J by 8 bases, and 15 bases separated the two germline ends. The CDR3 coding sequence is TGTGCCAGCAGTGGAATAGCGAAGGCGGATGAGCAGTTCTTC. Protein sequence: CASSGIAKADEQFF.

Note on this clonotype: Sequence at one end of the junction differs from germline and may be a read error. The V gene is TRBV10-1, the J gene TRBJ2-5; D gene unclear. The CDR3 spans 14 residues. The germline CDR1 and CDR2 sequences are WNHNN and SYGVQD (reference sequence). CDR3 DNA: TGCGCCAACAGTGAAGCCGTAACCTCGGAGACCCAGTACTTC. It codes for CANSEAVTSETQYF.

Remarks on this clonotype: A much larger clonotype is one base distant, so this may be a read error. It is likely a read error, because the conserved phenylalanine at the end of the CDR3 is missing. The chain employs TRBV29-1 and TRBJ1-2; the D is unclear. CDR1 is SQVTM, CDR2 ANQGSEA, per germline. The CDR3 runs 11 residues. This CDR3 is CGLQDNYGYTL. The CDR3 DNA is TGCGGCCTCCAGGACAACTATGGCTACACCTTG.

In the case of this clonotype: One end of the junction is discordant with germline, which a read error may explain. CDR3 residues: CASSLGTRYEQHF. The DNA for the CDR3 is TGTGCCAGCAGCCTGGGCACCCGCTACGAGCAGCACTTC. This chain links TRBV5-6 with TRBJ2-7, with D unclear. The CDR3 contains 13 residues. Germline V gene sequence: CDR1 SGHDT, CDR2 YYEEEE.

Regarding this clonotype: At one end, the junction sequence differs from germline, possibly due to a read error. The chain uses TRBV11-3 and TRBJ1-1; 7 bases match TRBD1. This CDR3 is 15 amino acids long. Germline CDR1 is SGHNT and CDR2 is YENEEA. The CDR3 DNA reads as TGTGTCAGCGGCCCCGGGAGGGGGCGGGCGAATGAAGCTTTCTTT. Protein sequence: CVSGPGRGRANEAFF.

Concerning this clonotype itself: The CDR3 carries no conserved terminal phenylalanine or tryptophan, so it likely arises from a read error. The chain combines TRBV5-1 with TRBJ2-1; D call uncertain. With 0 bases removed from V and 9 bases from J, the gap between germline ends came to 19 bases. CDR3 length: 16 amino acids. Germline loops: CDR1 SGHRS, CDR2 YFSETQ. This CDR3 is CASSLASPTGGGEQFI. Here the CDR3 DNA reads TGCGCCAGCAGCTTGGCCTCGCCGACGGGTGGCGGTGAGCAGTTCATT.

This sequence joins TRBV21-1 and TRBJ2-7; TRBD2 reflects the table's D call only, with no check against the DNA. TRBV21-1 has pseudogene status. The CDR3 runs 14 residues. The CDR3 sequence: CASSKEGSRREQYF. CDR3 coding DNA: TGTGCCAGTAGCAAAGAGGGGTCTAGGCGCGAGCAGTACTTC.

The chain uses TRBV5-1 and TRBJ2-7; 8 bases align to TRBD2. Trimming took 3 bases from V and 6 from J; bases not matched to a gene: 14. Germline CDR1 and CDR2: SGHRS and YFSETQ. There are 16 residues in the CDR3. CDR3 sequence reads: CASSSPFSGTSSEQYF. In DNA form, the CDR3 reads TGCGCCAGCAGCTCACCCTTTAGCGGGACCTCTAGCGAGCAGTACTTC.

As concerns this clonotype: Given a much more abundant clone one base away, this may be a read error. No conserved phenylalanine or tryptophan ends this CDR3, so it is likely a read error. The CDR3 DNA is TGCAGCGTTGGTATAGGGGCTAATTCACCCCTCCACTGT. Translation: CSVGIGANSPLHC. The rearrangement links TRBV29-1 to TRBJ1-6; a weak D match, TRBD1 (5 bases). The V and J ends lost 4 bases and 6 bases respectively, with 10 bases between them. CDR1 SQVTM and CDR2 ANQGSEA come from the germline V gene. The CDR3 contains 13 residues.

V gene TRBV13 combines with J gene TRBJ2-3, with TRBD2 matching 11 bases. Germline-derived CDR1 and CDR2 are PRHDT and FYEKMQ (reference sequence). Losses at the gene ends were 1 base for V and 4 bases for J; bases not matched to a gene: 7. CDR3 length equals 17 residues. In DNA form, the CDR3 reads TGTGCCAGCAGCTTAGATGGGCTAGCGGGAGGTGCAGATACGCAGTATTTT. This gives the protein CASSLDGLAGGADTQYF.

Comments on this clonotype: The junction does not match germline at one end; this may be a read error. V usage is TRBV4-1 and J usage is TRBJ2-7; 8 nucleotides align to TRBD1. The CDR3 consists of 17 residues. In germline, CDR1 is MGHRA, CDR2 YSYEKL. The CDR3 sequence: CASSQMGTGAGSYGQYF. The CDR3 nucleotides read TGCGCCAGCAGCCAGATGGGGACAGGCGCAGGCTCCTACGGGCAGTACTTC.

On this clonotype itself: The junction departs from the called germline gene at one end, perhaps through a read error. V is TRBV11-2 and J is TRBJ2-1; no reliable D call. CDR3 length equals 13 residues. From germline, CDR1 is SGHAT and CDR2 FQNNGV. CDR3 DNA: TGTGTCAGCAGCTTCACACGGGTCAACGAGCAGTTCTTC. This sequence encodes CVSSFTRVNEQFF.

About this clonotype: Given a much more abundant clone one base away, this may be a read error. The CDR3 DNA reads TGTGCCAGCAGTAACTCCCCTCGGACTAGCGTAAATGAGCAGTTCTTC. Translated, it gives CASSNSPRTSVNEQFF. The chain joins TRBV6-2 or TRBV6-3 to TRBJ2-1; 9 nucleotides line up with TRBD2. CDR1 MNHEY and CDR2 SVGEGT come from the germline V gene. The CDR3 runs to 16 residues.

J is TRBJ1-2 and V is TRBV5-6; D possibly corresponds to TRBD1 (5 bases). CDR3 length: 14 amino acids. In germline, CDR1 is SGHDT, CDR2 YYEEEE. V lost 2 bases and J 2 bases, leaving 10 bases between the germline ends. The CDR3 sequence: CASSFTGTNYGYTF. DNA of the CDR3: TGTGCCAGCAGCTTTACGGGGACCAACTATGGCTACACCTTC.

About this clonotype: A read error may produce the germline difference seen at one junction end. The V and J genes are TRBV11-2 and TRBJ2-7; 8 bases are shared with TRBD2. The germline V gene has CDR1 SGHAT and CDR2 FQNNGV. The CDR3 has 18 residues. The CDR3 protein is CAGSQGRGSSGSSYEQYF. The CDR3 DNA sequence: TGTGCCGGCAGTCAGGGGAGGGGGAGCAGCGGGAGTTCCTACGAGCAGTACTTC.

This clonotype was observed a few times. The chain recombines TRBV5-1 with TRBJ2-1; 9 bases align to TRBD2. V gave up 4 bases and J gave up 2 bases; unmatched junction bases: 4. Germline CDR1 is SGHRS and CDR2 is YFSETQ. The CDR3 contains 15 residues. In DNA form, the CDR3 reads TGCGCCAGCAGCGTAGCGGGAGACACCTACAATGAGCAGTTCTTC. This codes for CASSVAGDTYNEQFF.

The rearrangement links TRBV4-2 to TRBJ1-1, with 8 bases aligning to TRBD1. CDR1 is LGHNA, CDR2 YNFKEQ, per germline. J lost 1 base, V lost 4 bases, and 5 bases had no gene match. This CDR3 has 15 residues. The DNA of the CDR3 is TGTGCCAGCAGCCCGATGGACAGGGAGAACACTGAAGCTTTCTTT. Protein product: CASSPMDRENTEAFF.

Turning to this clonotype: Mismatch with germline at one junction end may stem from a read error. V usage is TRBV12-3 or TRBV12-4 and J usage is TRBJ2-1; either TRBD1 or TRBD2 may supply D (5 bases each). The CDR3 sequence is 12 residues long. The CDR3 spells CASSFLGDELFF. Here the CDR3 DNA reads TGTGCCAGCAGTTTCCTGGGGGATGAGCTGTTCTTC.

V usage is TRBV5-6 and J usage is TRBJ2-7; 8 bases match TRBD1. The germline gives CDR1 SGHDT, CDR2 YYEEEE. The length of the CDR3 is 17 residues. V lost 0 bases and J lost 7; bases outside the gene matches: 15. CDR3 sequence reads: CASSLGPPTGVEGEQYF. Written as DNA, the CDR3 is TGTGCCAGCAGCTTGGGACCACCGACAGGGGTCGAGGGTGAGCAGTACTTC.

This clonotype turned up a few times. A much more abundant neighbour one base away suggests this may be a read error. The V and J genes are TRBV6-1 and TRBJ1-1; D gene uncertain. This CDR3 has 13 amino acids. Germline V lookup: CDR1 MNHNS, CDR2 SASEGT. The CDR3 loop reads CVSSERSGFEAFF. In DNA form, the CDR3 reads TGTGTCAGCAGTGAAAGGTCCGGATTTGAAGCTTTCTTT.

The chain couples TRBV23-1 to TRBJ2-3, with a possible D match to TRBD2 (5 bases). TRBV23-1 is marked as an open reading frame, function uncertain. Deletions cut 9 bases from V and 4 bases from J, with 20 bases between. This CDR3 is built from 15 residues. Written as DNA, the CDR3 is TGCGCCAGAGTTACTAGAACACGTCCCTCAGATACGCAGTATTTT. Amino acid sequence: CARVTRTRPSDTQYF.

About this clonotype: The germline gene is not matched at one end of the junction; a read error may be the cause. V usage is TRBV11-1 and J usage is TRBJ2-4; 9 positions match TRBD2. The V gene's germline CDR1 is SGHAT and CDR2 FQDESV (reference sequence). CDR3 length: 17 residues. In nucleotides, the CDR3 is TGTGCCAGCAGCTTTCCCGGGGCTAGCGGGATCAAAAACACTCAGTACTTC. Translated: CASSFPGASGIKNTQYF. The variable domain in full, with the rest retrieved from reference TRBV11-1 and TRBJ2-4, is EAEVAQSPRYKITEKSQAVAFWCDPISGHATLYWYRQILGQGPELLVQFQDESVVDDSQLPKDRFSAERLKGVDSTLKIQPAELGDSAMYLCASSFPGASGIKNTQYFGAGTRLSVL.

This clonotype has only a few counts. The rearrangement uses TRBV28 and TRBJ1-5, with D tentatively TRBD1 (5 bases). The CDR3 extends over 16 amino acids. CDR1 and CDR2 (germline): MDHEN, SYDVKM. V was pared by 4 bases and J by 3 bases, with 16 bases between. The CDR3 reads CASSSPPRGANQPQHF. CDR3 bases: TGTGCCAGCAGTTCCCCTCCTAGGGGAGCCAATCAGCCCCAGCATTTT.